The source of this T cell receptor beta chain is a study of cytomegalovirus exposure and HLA in healthy donors (dated by TCRdb to the late 2010s). Background on the whole study: In an earlier analysis of 587 of the donors, around 290 Gb of sequence data and 100 million or so unique TCR beta sequences from 180 million or so T cells were reported. An early release that covered about 640 HLA-typed donors contained about 300 gigabases of sequencing data and tens of millions of unique TCR sequences. The genetic ancestry cluster associated with self-reported Caucasian donors included roughly four fifths of the approximately 410 genotyped donors. The study was designed to test whether signatures of past pathogen exposure could be identified by cataloging public T cell receptors. The T cell repertoires of 700 or so subjects were profiled by immunosequencing and related to cytomegalovirus serostatus. A separate validation cohort of approximately 120 different subjects was used in addition to the 666-subject first cohort. The study combined high-throughput TCR immunosequencing, statistical association of individual TCRs with disease status, and machine learning to predict cytomegalovirus infection status. A later analysis re-examined previously published TCR beta repertoires from more than 600 donors and added high-resolution HLA genotyping to investigate patterns of TCR occurrence. Rather than using new phenotypic data, the later analysis identified candidate immune exposures from TCR beta sequences and from how often those sequences occurred across donors. An earlier analysis of several hundred of the donors used high-throughput TCR beta sequencing to judge whether each TCR beta V gene segment behaved as functional or pseudogenic. Donor age, sex, ethnicity and CMV serostatus were compiled alongside the repertoire data. In a later genetic analysis, genome-wide SNP genotypes for about 55% of the 666 donors were used, and that subset was treated as a discovery cohort. All discovery cohort repertoires had been generated on a single sequencing platform. HLA typing covered class I and class II loci at four-digit resolution. Typing coverage varied by locus: roughly 620-640 donors for A, B, C, DRB1 and DQB1; 522 for DQA1; over 600 for DPA1; some 470 for DPB1. A handful of DR-DQ haplotypes were handled as single units for association and clustering because linkage in the cohort was strong. On average, about 200,000 unique TCR beta nucleotide sequences were sequenced per donor among 398 genotyped donors of the cohort, with roughly 18% of those sequences being non-productive. The paper's findings and limits, for the study overall: This cohort had only TCR beta chains sequenced, and the lack of alpha or paired-chain data limited which features could be detected. At a false discovery rate of 0.05, a later analysis linked 15,000 to 20,000 TCR beta sequences to specific HLA alleles. According to the authors, the approach could potentially be generalized to other disease states and immunological phenotypes. V-gene and J-gene trimming of TCR beta chains was associated with a missense DCLRE1C variant in a later genetic analysis, and the association was replicated in an independent cohort. In a later analysis, TCR association rates were found to vary across HLA loci, with the most associated TCRs seen for DRB1 alleles and the fewest for HLA-C alleles. The study listed 150 to 200 TCR beta chains as associated with cytomegalovirus. Compared with the roughly 670-donor mean, donors in an Asian-associated ancestry cluster had fewer N-insertions in productive TCRs, according to a later genetic analysis. While some public TCRs were present in many individuals, most TCR sequences turned up only very rarely across donors. An earlier analysis of around 500 of the donors showed that most TCR beta V segments appeared in productive rearrangements either about 87% or about 30% of the time, which broadly matched IMGT annotations. In a later analysis, most CMV-associated TCR beta chains were found to appear HLA-restricted, with HLA associations seemingly driven largely by CMV exposure. A further reported finding was that TCR beta sequences accurately predicted the HLA-A and HLA-B alleles for most subjects in the first cohort. Correlated functional status among segregating V segments might reflect linkage disequilibrium, but an unknown experimental factor could not be ruled out. Because some donors lacked HLA typing at each locus, the association tests relied only on the typed subset. In a later analysis, HLA-associated TCR beta chains showed more clonal expansion and lower generation probabilities than non-associated chains that were equally common. Assigning TCR associations to individual alleles was difficult when HLA alleles, especially DR and DQ, strongly co-occurred. Because counts were too low, more than 15 rarely observed V segments, including chromosome 9 orphons, were left out of the earlier analysis of about 500 of the donors. Roughly uniform sequencing depth across donors was assumed in presence/absence analyses, although this assumption may not hold. Immune exposure information for the cohort was limited to CMV serostatus. In vitro tests confirmed that a few of the cytomegalovirus-associated TCR beta chains recognize cytomegalovirus antigens. According to a later analysis, parvovirus B19, influenza, CMV and Epstein-Barr virus appeared linked to several top co-occurrence clusters. The 87-base-pair reads could not distinguish some IMGT-functional V segments, including TRBV6-2 and TRBV6-3, so those segments were excluded. In both the original and validation cohorts, the classifier was reported to diagnose cytomegalovirus status with high specificity and sensitivity. A cluster of highly shared sequence variants was judged likely to be a technical artifact of the sequencing pipeline.

The V end loses 0 bases and the J end loses 4 bases, and a stretch of 13 bases separates them. In the germline V gene, CDR1 corresponds to MGHRA and CDR2 to YSYEKL. The CDR3 numbers 16 residues from cysteine through phenylalanine. Left in the record is the CDR3 DNA by itself, 48 bases read in frame from the first base. Comments on this clone: Its target antigen remains unknown. No much larger clonotype is one base removed from it; base qualities were not supplied.

The library was obtained by the immunoSEQ multiplex PCR assay. For the multiplex PCR, a mixture combining 60 forward primers for TCR Vbeta segments and 13 reverse primers for TCR Jbeta segments was used. Amplification of the CDR3 region of rearranged TCR beta genes was performed with a multiplex PCR assay on genomic DNA. On the Illumina HiSeq System, the amplified TCR beta libraries were sequenced as 87-base-pair reads. Per the original workflow: Across the 640 or so repertoires, a later analysis counted 75 million to 90 million unique TCR beta chains, approximately 12 million of which were shared by at least two donors. Raw reads were error-corrected and collapsed into unique sequences by a nearest-neighbor algorithm in which closely related sequences were merged to remove PCR and sequencing errors. To assign V, D and J gene segments, CDR3 sequences were aligned to IMGT reference sequences. For a sequence to be retained, a match of at least six nucleotides was required to both a V gene segment and a J gene segment. A rearrangement counted as productive if the CDR3 had no stop codons and remained in frame with V and J, and every other rearrangement counted as non-productive. CDR3 was defined by IMGT convention, running from the second conserved V-encoded cysteine to the conserved J-encoded phenylalanine. In an earlier analysis of 500 to 650 of the donors, sequences lacking an unambiguous match to a single V gene segment were excluded. An earlier analysis of some 500 of the donors classified V segments as functional when productive rearrangements were above 56.7% and as segregating when the standard deviation between donors was above 5%. A statistical classification framework was built to diagnose cytomegalovirus status from the catalog of TCR beta chain sequences. In a later analysis, TCR nucleotide sequences were compared against IMGT/GENE-DB human TR gene sequences so that V and J genes could be assigned. Using the TCRdist pipeline, a later analysis assigned CDR3 sequences along with most-parsimonious VDJ recombination scenarios. In a later analysis, each TCR beta chain was defined by its CDR3 amino acid sequence together with its V-gene family, and reads without a unique V-gene family were excluded. A later analysis removed roughly 590 highly shared, low-generation-probability nucleotide sequences to deal with suspected cross-contamination and a sequencing artifact. In a later analysis, a clonal expansion index for each public chain was calculated from normalized within-repertoire ranks of inferred template counts. In a later analysis, generation probabilities were computed using a VDJ recombination model fitted to out-of-frame rearrangements, and the results were checked against IGoR. In a later analysis, hypergeometric tests were used to score TCR-TCR, TCR-HLA and TCR-CMV co-occurrence, with a repertoire-size bias correction applied to TCR pairs. A later analysis estimated false discovery rates by permuting HLA or CMV assignments 20 times. In a later analysis, co-occurring TCRs were grouped with DBSCAN, and TCRdist sequence similarity was added when clustering was performed within HLA-allele-positive subsets. Repertoires with fewer than 30,000 or more than 120,000 public chains were left out of co-occurrence clustering, as were five repertoires with anomalous nucleotide sharing. TCRdb retrieved this table from immuneACCESS and kept in-frame rearrangements only. Not all clones are present; in checked studies, unresolved V genes account for under half, and no reason is known for the remainder. The V and J calls and clone size were taken over from that table, and D and trimming were inferred from the DNA. Here the sample has under 130,000 clones; approximately 80% occur a single time. The top ten constitute 1% to 1.5% of the sample.

The cohort comprised fewer than 700 healthy bone marrow donors. Cohort members were all nominally healthy when sampled, although unrecorded immune exposures were likely present. The donor tested CMV seronegative and was one of the 352 seronegative cohort members. Every donor gave a peripheral blood sample, and the peripheral blood mononuclear cells from that sample were used for TCR beta sequencing. The Qiagen DNeasy Blood Extraction Kit was used to extract genomic DNA from the blood cell samples. The sequence was obtained from a man aged 25-45 years in good health and CMV-seronegative. The sequence links TRBV4-1 to TRBJ2-1; matching of 5 bases hints at TRBD2 as the D gene. Specimen: PBMCs. The CDR3 is CASSQESAAAYNEQFF. The nucleotides read TGCGCCAGCAGCCAAGAATCAGCGGCAGCTTACAATGAGCAGTTCTTC.